This T cell receptor (beta chain) was obtained from a study of CD8 T cells in Susac syndrome. Random-hexamer reverse transcription was applied to roughly 0.5 to 1 ug RNA. Amplification of TCR beta CDR3 was carried out by immunoSEQ multiplex PCR, which covered 54 Vbeta and 13 Jbeta segments. TCRdb reanalysed the immunoSEQ multiplex PCR reads using MiXCR and keeps one entry per CDR3 protein. Of about 200,000 distinct CDR3 sequences listed, 85% to 95% are singletons. Healthy donors constituted the control group, matched for age and sex. TEMRA cells were FACS-enriched, while CD8+ and CD4+ T cells were negatively isolated. Trimming removed 4 bases at V and 0 bases at J, with 10 bases between. The CDR3 covers 14 residues. The germline CDR1 and CDR2 sequences are MDHEN and SYDVKM.

Specimen: CD4+ T cells from PBMCs. This chain joins TRBV28 and TRBJ2-7; TRBD1 might be the D (6 bases). The TCR originated in a human donor in good health. The CDR3 DNA is TGTGCCAGCAGTTCTCGGGGACACTCCTACGAGCAGTACGTC. It is translated as CASSSRGHSYEQYV.